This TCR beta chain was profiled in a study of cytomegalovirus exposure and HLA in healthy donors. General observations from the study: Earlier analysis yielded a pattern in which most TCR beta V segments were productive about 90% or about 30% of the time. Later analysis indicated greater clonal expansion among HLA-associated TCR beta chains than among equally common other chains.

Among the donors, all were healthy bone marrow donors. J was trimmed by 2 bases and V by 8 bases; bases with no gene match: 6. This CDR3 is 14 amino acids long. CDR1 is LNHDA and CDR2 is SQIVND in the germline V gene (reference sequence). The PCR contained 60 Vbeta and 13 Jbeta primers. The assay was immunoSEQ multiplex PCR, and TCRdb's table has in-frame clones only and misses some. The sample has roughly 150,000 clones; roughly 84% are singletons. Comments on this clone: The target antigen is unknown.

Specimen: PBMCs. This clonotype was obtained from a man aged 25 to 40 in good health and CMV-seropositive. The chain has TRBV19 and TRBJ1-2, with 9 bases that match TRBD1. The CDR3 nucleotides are TGTGCCAGTCGGCCGGGACAGGGCAACTATGGCTACACCTTC. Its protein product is CASRPGQGNYGYTF.